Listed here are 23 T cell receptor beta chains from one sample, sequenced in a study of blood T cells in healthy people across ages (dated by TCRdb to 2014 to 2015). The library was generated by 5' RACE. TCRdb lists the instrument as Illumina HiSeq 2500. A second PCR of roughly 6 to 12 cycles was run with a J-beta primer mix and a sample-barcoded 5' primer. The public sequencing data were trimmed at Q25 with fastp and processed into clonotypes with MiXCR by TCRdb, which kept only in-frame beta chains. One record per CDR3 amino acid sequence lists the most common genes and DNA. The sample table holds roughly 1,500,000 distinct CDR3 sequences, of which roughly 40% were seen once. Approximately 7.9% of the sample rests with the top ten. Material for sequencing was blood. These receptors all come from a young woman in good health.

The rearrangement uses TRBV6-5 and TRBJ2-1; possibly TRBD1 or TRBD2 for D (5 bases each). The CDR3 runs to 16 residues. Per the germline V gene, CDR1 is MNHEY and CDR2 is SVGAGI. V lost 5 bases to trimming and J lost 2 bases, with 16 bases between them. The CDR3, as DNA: TGTGCCAGCAGTCCCTTTGGTGGGGGACCCTACAATGAGCAGTTCTTC. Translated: CASSPFGGGPYNEQFF.

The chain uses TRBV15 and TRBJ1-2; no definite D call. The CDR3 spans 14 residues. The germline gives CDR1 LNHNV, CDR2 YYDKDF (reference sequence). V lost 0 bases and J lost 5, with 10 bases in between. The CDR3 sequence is CATSREESRYGYTF. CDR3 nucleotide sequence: TGTGCCACCAGCAGAGAGGAGTCGAGATATGGCTACACCTTC.

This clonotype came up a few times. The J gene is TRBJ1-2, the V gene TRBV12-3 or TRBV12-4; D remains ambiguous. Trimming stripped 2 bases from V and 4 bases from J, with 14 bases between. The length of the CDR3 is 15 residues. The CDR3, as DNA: TGTGCCAGCAGTTTATCAAGCTCCCCCATCTATGGCTACACCTTC. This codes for CASSLSSSPIYGYTF.

The CDR3 protein is CASSGRGGTEAFF. The CDR3 nucleotides read TGTGCCAGCAGCGGAAGGGGAGGCACTGAAGCTTTCTTT. The rearrangement links TRBV3-1 to TRBJ1-1; possible D gene TRBD1, 5 bases. The CDR3 is made up of 13 amino acids. V dropped 5 bases and J dropped 4 bases, with 11 bases sitting between them. Germline lookup yields CDR1 LGHDT and CDR2 YNNKEL (reference sequence).

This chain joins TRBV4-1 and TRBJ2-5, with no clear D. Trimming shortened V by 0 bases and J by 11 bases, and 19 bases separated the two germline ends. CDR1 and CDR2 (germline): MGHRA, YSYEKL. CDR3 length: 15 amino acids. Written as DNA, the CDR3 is TGCGCCAGCAGCCAAGACCACACTTTTGACAATGAGCAGTACTTC. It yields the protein CASSQDHTFDNEQYF.

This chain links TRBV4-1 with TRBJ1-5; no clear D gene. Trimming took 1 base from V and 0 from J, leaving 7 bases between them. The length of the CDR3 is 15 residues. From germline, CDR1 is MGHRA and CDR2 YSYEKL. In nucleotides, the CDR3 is TGCGCCAGCAGCCAAGCAGGACTTAGCAATCAGCCCCAGCATTTT. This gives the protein CASSQAGLSNQPQHF.

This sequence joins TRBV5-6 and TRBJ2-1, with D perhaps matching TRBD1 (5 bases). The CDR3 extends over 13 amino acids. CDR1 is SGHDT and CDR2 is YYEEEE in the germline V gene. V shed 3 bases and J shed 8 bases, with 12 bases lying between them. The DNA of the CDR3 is TGTGCCAGCAGCTCCAGGGTCAGCCATGAGCAGTTCTTC. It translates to CASSSRVSHEQFF.

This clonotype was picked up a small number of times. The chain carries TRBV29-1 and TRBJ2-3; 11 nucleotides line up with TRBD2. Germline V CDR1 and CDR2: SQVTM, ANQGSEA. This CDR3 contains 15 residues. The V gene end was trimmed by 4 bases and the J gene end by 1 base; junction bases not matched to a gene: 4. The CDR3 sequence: CSVGLAGSGTDTQYF. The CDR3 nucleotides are TGCAGCGTTGGACTAGCGGGATCGGGCACAGATACGCAGTATTTT.

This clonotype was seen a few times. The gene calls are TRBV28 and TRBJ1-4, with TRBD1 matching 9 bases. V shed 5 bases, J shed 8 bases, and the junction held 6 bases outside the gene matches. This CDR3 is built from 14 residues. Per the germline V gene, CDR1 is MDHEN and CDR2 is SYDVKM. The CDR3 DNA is TGTGCCAGCAGTATACAGGGGGCGTACGAAAAACTGTTTTTT. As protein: CASSIQGAYEKLFF.

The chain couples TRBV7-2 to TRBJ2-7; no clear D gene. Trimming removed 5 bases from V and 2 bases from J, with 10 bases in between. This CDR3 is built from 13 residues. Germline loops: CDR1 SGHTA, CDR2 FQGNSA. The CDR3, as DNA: TGTGCCAGCAGCCCCCCCTTGGCCTACGAGCAGTACTTC. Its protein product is CASSPPLAYEQYF.

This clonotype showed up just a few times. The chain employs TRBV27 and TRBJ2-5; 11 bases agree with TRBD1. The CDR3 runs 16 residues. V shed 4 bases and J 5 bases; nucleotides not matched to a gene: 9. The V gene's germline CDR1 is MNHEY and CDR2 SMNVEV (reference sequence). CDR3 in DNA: TGTGCCAGCAGTTCCCGGACAGGGGGCAGGCGGGAGACCCAGTACTTC. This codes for CASSSRTGGRRETQYF.

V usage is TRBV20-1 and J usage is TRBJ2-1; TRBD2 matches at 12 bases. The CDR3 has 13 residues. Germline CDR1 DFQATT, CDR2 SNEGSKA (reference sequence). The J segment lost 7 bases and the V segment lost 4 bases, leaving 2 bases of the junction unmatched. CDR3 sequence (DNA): TGCAGTGCTACTAGCGGGGGGGCGAATGAGCAGTTCTTC. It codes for CSATSGGANEQFF.

The CDR3 DNA sequence: TGTGCCAGCAGGGCCTACGGTAGGACAGATACGCAGTATTTT. It encodes CASRAYGRTDTQYF. The chain recombines TRBV12-3 or TRBV12-4 with TRBJ2-3; D is uncertain. Between the trimmed V and J ends, which lost 6 bases and 3 bases, there was a span of 13 bases. CDR3 size: 14 residues.

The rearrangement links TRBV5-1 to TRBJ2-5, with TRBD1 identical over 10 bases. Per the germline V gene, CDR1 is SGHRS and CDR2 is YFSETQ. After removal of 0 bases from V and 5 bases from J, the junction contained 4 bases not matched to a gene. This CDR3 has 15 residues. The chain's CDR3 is CASSLGTGGDETQYF. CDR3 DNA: TGCGCCAGCAGCTTGGGGACAGGGGGTGACGAGACCCAGTACTTC.

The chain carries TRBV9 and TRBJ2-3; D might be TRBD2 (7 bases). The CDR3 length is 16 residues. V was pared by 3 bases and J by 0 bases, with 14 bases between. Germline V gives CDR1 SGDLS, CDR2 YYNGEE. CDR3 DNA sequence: TGTGCCAGCAGCGGGGGTAGGGGGGGGAGCACAGATACGCAGTATTTT. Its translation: CASSGGRGGSTDTQYF.

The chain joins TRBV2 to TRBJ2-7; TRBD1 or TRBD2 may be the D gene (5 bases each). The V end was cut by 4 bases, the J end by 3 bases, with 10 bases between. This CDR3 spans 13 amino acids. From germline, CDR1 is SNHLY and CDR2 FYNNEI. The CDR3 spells CASSAWDLYEQYF. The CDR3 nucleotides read TGTGCCAGCAGTGCGTGGGACCTCTACGAGCAGTACTTC.

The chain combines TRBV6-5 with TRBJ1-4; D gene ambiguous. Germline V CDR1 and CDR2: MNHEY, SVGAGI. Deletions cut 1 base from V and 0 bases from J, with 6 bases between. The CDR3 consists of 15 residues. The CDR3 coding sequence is TGTGCCAGCAGTTACTTTCAGACAACTAATGAAAAACTGTTTTTT. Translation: CASSYFQTTNEKLFF.

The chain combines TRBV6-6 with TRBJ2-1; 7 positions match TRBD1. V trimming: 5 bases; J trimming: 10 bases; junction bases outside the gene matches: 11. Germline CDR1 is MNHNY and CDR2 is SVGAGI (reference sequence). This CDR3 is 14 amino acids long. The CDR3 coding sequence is TGTGCCAGCAGTCCCTCGACAGGGCCGCGGGAGCAGTTCTTC. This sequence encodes CASSPSTGPREQFF.

The CDR3 DNA reads as TGTGCCATCAGTCCCGAAGGGGTCTCCTACGAGCAGTACTTC. Residues: CAISPEGVSYEQYF. The V call is TRBV10-3, the J call TRBJ2-7, with D tentatively TRBD1 (5 bases). V was trimmed by 5 bases and J by 0 bases, leaving 11 bases between them. CDR3 length: 14 residues. Germline V CDR1 and CDR2: ENHRY, SYGVKD.

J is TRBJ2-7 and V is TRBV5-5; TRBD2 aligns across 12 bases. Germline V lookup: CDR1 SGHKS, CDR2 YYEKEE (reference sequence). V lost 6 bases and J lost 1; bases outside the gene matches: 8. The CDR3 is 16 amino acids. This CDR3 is CASIPGLAGTSYEQYF. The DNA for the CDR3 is TGTGCCAGCATCCCTGGACTAGCGGGGACTTCCTACGAGCAGTACTTC.

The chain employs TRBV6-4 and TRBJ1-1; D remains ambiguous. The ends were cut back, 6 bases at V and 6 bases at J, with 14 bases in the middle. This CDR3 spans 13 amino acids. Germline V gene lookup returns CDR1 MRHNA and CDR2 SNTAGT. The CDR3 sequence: CASRGGSRAEAFF. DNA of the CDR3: TGTGCCAGCAGGGGAGGGAGTCGCGCTGAAGCTTTCTTT.

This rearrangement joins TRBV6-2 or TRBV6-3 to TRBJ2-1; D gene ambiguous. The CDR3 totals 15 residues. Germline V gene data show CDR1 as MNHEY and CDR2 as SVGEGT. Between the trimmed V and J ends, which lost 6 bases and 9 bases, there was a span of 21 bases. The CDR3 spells CASSQAGPGVCEQFF. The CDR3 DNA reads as TGTGCCAGCAGCCAGGCCGGGCCCGGAGTCTGTGAGCAGTTCTTC.

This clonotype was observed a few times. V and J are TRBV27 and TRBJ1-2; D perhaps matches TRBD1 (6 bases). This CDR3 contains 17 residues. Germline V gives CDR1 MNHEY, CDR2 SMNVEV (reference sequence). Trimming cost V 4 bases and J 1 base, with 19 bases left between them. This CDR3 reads CASSSSWLQGLNYGYTF. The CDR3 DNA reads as TGTGCCAGCAGTTCGAGCTGGCTACAGGGCCTTAACTATGGCTACACCTTC.